The 20 T cell receptor beta chains presented below share a single source sample, sequenced in a study of blood T cells in healthy people across ages. Sample-barcoded 5' priming and a J-beta primer mix drove a second PCR of roughly 7 to 11 cycles. TCRdb re-derived calls from the 5' RACE reads in MiXCR, one entry per CDR3 protein. The sample includes 800,000 to 900,000 distinct CDR3 sequences, around 62% of them seen just once. Sequenced sample: blood. Receptors originate from a man aged 25 to 45 in good health.

This clonotype was picked up one time. The J gene is TRBJ2-7, the V gene TRBV29-1, with D uncertain. The CDR3 covers 14 residues. CDR1 and CDR2 from the germline V gene are SQVTM and ANQGSEA. The V gene lost 5 bases and the J gene lost 1 base, with 15 bases spanning the gap. CDR3 in DNA: TGCAGCGTTAGTAAGGGCATAGGTTCCTACGAGCAGTACTTC. Protein product: CSVSKGIGSYEQYF.

V is TRBV6-1 and J is TRBJ2-7; 8 bases map to TRBD1. The CDR3 has 15 residues. Per germline, CDR1 MNHNS and CDR2 SASEGT. The V segment lost 2 bases and the J segment 1 base; nucleotides outside the gene matches: 4. The CDR3 sequence is CASSEWGDRSYEQYF. The CDR3 region has the DNA TGTGCCAGCAGTGAATGGGGGGACAGGTCCTACGAGCAGTACTTC.

This clonotype was detected only a few times. This sequence joins TRBV7-3 and TRBJ2-5, with 9 bases matching TRBD2. The V and J ends lost 5 bases and 2 bases, in that order; junction bases with no gene match: 12. This CDR3 has 17 residues. Germline loops: CDR1 SGHTA, CDR2 FQGTGA. CDR3 in DNA: TGTGCCAGCAGCCCAGGAATGACTAGCGGACCTCAAGAGACCCAGTACTTC. The encoded protein is CASSPGMTSGPQETQYF.

The chain employs TRBV5-1 and TRBJ2-3; D uncertain. The CDR3 covers 15 residues. V was pared by 4 bases and J by 3 bases, with 15 bases between. Germline V CDR1 and CDR2: SGHRS, YFSETQ. The CDR3 here is CASSPDGGATDTQYF. CDR3 sequence (DNA): TGCGCCAGCAGCCCCGACGGCGGAGCTACAGATACGCAGTATTTT.

The chain carries TRBV6-5 and TRBJ1-5, with TRBD1 matching 11 bases. The CDR3 totals 21 residues. Germline V gene lookup returns CDR1 MNHEY and CDR2 SVGAGI. V was pared by 4 bases and J by 1 base, with 18 bases of the junction left unmatched. The CDR3: CASSSASGTGGYRLSNQPQHF. The CDR3 DNA reads TGTGCCAGCAGTTCAGCTTCCGGGACAGGGGGTTACAGGTTGAGCAATCAGCCCCAGCATTTT.

The rearrangement links TRBV20-1 to TRBJ1-6; 8 positions agree with TRBD1. The CDR3 runs to 17 residues. CDR1 and CDR2 from the germline V gene are DFQATT and SNEGSKA (reference sequence). The V gene end was trimmed by 0 bases and the J gene end by 5 bases; junction bases not matched to a gene: 9. The CDR3, as DNA: TGCAGTGCTAGAGAGTTAGGTCAGGGGGCCAATAATTCACCCCTCCACTTT. It yields the protein CSARELGQGANNSPLHF.

The J gene is TRBJ2-7, the V gene TRBV20-1; the match to TRBD1 covers 7 bases. Per germline, CDR1 DFQATT and CDR2 SNEGSKA (reference sequence). CDR3 length equals 13 residues. The V segment lost 3 bases and the J segment 2 bases; nucleotides outside the gene matches: 4. The CDR3: CSASGTAAYEQYF. As DNA, the CDR3 is TGCAGTGCTAGCGGGACAGCTGCCTACGAGCAGTACTTC.

CDR3 sequence: CASSIEQASTIQYF. The CDR3 DNA is TGTGCCAGTAGTATAGAGCAGGCCTCGACCATTCAGTACTTC. The chain carries TRBV19 and TRBJ2-4, with unresolved D. Trimming shortened V by 0 bases and J by 9 bases, and 12 bases separated the two germline ends. From germline, CDR1 is LNHDA and CDR2 SQIVND (reference sequence). There are 14 residues in the CDR3.

The V gene is TRBV11-2, the J gene TRBJ2-3; perhaps TRBD1 as D (5 bases). The CDR3 contains 15 residues. The germline V gene encodes CDR1 SGHAT and CDR2 FQNNGV. V dropped 0 bases and J dropped 2 bases, with 9 bases sitting between them. CDR3 loop: CASSLEGAHTDTQYF. The CDR3 nucleotides are TGTGCCAGCAGCTTAGAAGGGGCCCACACAGATACGCAGTATTTT. The full variable domain, with the rest looked up from reference TRBV11-2 and TRBJ2-3, is EAGVAQSPRYKIIEKRQSVAFWCNPISGHATLYWYQQILGQGPKLLIQFQNNGVVDDSQLPKDRFSAERLKGVDSTLKIQPAKLEDSAVYLCASSLEGAHTDTQYFGPGTRLTVL.

The table lists this clonotype with a few counts. V usage is TRBV7-2 and J usage is TRBJ2-4; D is unresolved. The V end lost 2 bases, the J end lost 8 bases, and 10 bases lay between the germline ends. The CDR3 length is 13 residues. CDR1 and CDR2 from the germline V gene are SGHTA and FQGNSA. CDR3 coding DNA: TGTGCCAGCAGCTTAAAAAATGGATACATTCAGTACTTC. Protein: CASSLKNGYIQYF. Supplemented by reference TRBV7-2 and TRBJ2-4, the full variable domain reads GAGVSQSPSNKVTEKGKDVELRCDPISGHTALYWYRQSLGQGLEFLIYFQGNSAPDKSGLPSDRFSAERTGGSVSTLTIQRTQQEDSAVYLCASSLKNGYIQYFGAGTRLSVL.

The sample holds a few counts of this clonotype. V is TRBV7-2 and J is TRBJ1-5; tentatively, D is TRBD1 (6 bases). The germline V gene encodes CDR1 SGHTA and CDR2 FQGNSA. The V end lost 1 base, the J end lost 4 bases, and 11 bases lay between the germline ends. The CDR3 spans 15 residues. CDR3 sequence reads: CASSLDGGGNQPQHF. The CDR3 DNA follows: TGTGCCAGCAGCTTAGATGGGGGCGGAAATCAGCCCCAGCATTTT.

The V and J genes are TRBV10-3 and TRBJ2-1, with TRBD2 as a possible D gene (7 bases). The CDR3 has 15 residues. Germline V lookup: CDR1 ENHRY, CDR2 SYGVKD. V lost 8 bases, J lost 0 bases, and 14 bases lay in between. The CDR3 DNA sequence: TGTGCCATCCGGGGGGCAAGTAGCTCCTACAATGAGCAGTTCTTC. It codes for CAIRGASSSYNEQFF.

The chain joins TRBV6-2 or TRBV6-3 to TRBJ1-5, with 8 bases lining up with TRBD1. The CDR3 is 14 residues long. The germline V gene encodes CDR1 MNHEY and CDR2 SVGEGT. After removal of 7 bases from V and 6 bases from J, the junction contained 8 bases not matched to a gene. CDR3 sequence reads: CASTLTGGGQPQHF. The CDR3 nucleotides read TGTGCCAGCACCCTAACAGGGGGTGGTCAGCCCCAGCATTTT.

The rearrangement joins TRBV29-1 to TRBJ2-1; D may be TRBD1 or TRBD2 (5 bases each). V gave up 7 bases and J gave up 0 bases, with 10 bases separating them. Germline loops: CDR1 SQVTM, CDR2 ANQGSEA. This CDR3 is 13 amino acids long. The CDR3: CSALGDSYNEQFF. Written as DNA, the CDR3 is TGCAGCGCTCTGGGGGACTCCTACAATGAGCAGTTCTTC.

As for this clonotype: A junction boundary mismatches the germline segment, possibly from a read error. The chain combines TRBV7-9 with TRBJ2-1; the match to TRBD2 covers 10 bases. The length of the CDR3 is 17 residues. The germline V gene has CDR1 SEHNR and CDR2 FQNEAQ (reference sequence). CDR3 residues: CAGSLDIAGGSYNEQFF. The CDR3 bases are TGTGCCGGCAGCTTAGATATAGCGGGGGGTTCCTACAATGAGCAGTTCTTC. Full variable domain (remainder filled in from reference TRBV7-9 and TRBJ2-1): DTGVSQNPRHKITKRGQNVTFRCDPISEHNRLYWYRQTLGQGPEFLTYFQNEAQLEKSRLLSDRFSAERPKGSFSTLEIQRTEQGDSAMYLCAGSLDIAGGSYNEQFFGPGTRLTVL.

J is TRBJ1-6 and V is TRBV4-2; D gene ambiguous. CDR3 length equals 16 residues. V lost 1 base and J 6 bases, leaving 13 bases between the germline ends. Germline CDR1 is LGHNA and CDR2 is YNFKEQ. The DNA for the CDR3 is TGTGCCAGCAGCCAAGCGGGGAATAGGATTAATTCACCCCTCCACTTT. This gives the protein CASSQAGNRINSPLHF.

The chain recombines TRBV7-9 with TRBJ2-1; 10 nucleotides match TRBD2. This CDR3 is 16 amino acids long. Looked up from germline, CDR1 is SEHNR and CDR2 is FQNEAQ (reference sequence). Unmatched junction bases numbered 9, after V lost 4 bases and J lost 6 bases. In DNA, the CDR3 is TGTGCCAGCAGCTCAGCGGGAGGGGGGGCCTCCAATGAGCAGTTCTTC. Residues: CASSSAGGGASNEQFF.

The J gene is TRBJ2-7, the V gene TRBV4-2; 8 bases are shared with TRBD1. CDR1 and CDR2 from the germline V gene are LGHNA and YNFKEQ. The ends lost 1 base at V and 2 bases at J; junction bases unmatched: 4. The CDR3 sequence is 15 residues long. Here the CDR3 DNA reads TGTGCCAGCAGCCAAGGGGACAGGAGAACCTACGAGCAGTACTTC. As protein: CASSQGDRRTYEQYF.

J is TRBJ1-5 and V is TRBV12-3 or TRBV12-4; 10 bases fit TRBD1. Trimming removed 5 bases from V and 0 bases from J; junction bases left unmatched: 10. The CDR3 runs to 18 residues. This CDR3 is CASSQGQGGRYSNQPQHF. CDR3 bases: TGTGCCAGCAGTCAAGGACAGGGGGGACGATATAGCAATCAGCCCCAGCATTTT.

This clonotype was recorded many times. V gene TRBV29-1 combines with J gene TRBJ2-7; the D call may be TRBD1 or TRBD2 (5 bases each). Deletions cut 0 bases from V and 4 bases from J, with 7 bases between. Germline V gene sequence: CDR1 SQVTM, CDR2 ANQGSEA. The CDR3 extends over 12 amino acids. The CDR3 nucleotides are TGCAGCGTTGAAGACGAGGGGTACGAGCAGTACTTC. Its protein product is CSVEDEGYEQYF.